Following are 32 T cell receptor beta chains from one sample sequenced in a study of response to subunit inactivated influenza vaccine. TCRdb reprocessed the RT-PCR reads with MiXCR, giving one entry per CDR3 protein. The top ten hold over 10% of the sample, which has 500,000 to 600,000 distinct CDR3 sequences, 13% seen once. The sample consisted of PBMCs from blood, taken about 40 days after vaccination. Every receptor here comes from a man aged 45-60 years who received an inactivated influenza vaccine.

This clonotype was seen a handful of times. Sequence at one end of the junction differs from germline and may be a read error. The chain uses TRBV20-1 and TRBJ1-4; no reliable D call. The CDR3 covers 11 residues. Germline assignment: CDR1 DFQATT and CDR2 SNEGSKA (reference sequence). CDR3 loop: CSASPPGSSVF. In DNA, the CDR3 is TGCAGTGCTAGTCCCCCCGGCAGTTCTGTTTTT.

Many counts were recorded for this clonotype. The chain uses TRBV29-1 and TRBJ1-4; no clear D. There are 12 residues in the CDR3. The germline CDR1 and CDR2 sequences are SQVTM and ANQGSEA. V was shortened by 8 bases and J by 8 bases, with 15 bases between the two germline ends. The CDR3 sequence: CSIGINGEKLFF. In nucleotides, the CDR3 is TGCAGCATCGGCATAAATGGCGAAAAACTGTTTTTT. Together with reference TRBV29-1 and TRBJ1-4, the CDR3 gives the full variable domain: SAVISQKPSRDICQRGTSLTIQCQVDSQVTMMFWYRQQPGQSLTLIATANQGSEATYESGFVIDKFPISRPNLTFSTLTVSNMSPEDSSIYLCSIGINGEKLFFGSGTQLSVL.

This clonotype was seen a handful of times. DNA of the CDR3: TGTGCCAGCAGCTTAGACTATGGAGCCCGGGGCAATCAGCCCCAGCATTTT. This gives the protein CASSLDYGARGNQPQHF. The chain is built from TRBV11-2 and TRBJ1-5; D gene unclear. The CDR3 length is 17 residues. Germline CDR1 is SGHAT and CDR2 is FQNNGV. Trimming removed 0 bases at V and 2 bases at J, with 14 bases between.

The CDR3 protein is CASSELTQNYGYTF. DNA for the CDR3: TGTGCCAGCAGTGAATTGACACAGAACTATGGCTACACCTTC. The chain carries TRBV25-1 and TRBJ1-2; the D is unclear. The germline gives CDR1 MGHDK, CDR2 SYGVNS. The CDR3 runs 14 residues. Trimming left V 1 base short and J 2 bases short, with 8 bases between.

The chain has TRBV6-5 and TRBJ2-3; 8 bases agree with TRBD1. Trimming at V came to 4 bases and at J to 1 base, leaving 16 bases not matched to a gene. The CDR3 has 19 amino acids. Germline values: CDR1 MNHEY, CDR2 SVGAGI. The CDR3 region is CASSSPPDGQGAGTDTQYF. The CDR3 coding sequence is TGTGCCAGCAGTTCCCCCCCCGATGGACAGGGCGCGGGCACAGATACGCAGTATTTT.

In its sample, this clonotype was seen a few times. The chain employs TRBV7-9 and TRBJ2-1, with D perhaps TRBD2 (5 bases). Looked up from germline, CDR1 is SEHNR and CDR2 is FQNEAQ (reference sequence). This CDR3 comprises 17 residues. Trimming stripped 1 base from V and 6 bases from J, with 19 bases between. The CDR3 protein is CASSLVKFGGHGNEQFF. The CDR3 region has the DNA TGTGCCAGCAGCTTAGTAAAATTTGGAGGCCACGGCAATGAGCAGTTCTTC. The entire variable domain, with the rest obtained from reference TRBV7-9 and TRBJ2-1, is as follows: DTGVSQNPRHKITKRGQNVTFRCDPISEHNRLYWYRQTLGQGPEFLTYFQNEAQLEKSRLLSDRFSAERPKGSFSTLEIQRTEQGDSAMYLCASSLVKFGGHGNEQFFGPGTRLTVL.

The chain has TRBV20-1 and TRBJ2-1; 10 nucleotides match TRBD2. This CDR3 comprises 14 residues. Germline V gives CDR1 DFQATT, CDR2 SNEGSKA (reference sequence). The J segment lost 8 bases and the V segment lost 6 bases, leaving 10 bases of the junction unmatched. The CDR3 sequence is CSARSGRALHEQFF. The CDR3, as DNA: TGCAGTGCGAGGAGCGGGAGGGCCCTTCATGAGCAGTTCTTC.

The DNA of the CDR3 is TGTGCCAGCAGTGAGTTTGCAGAGACCCAGTACTTC. It translates to CASSEFAETQYF. This chain joins TRBV2 and TRBJ2-5; no definite D call. CDR1 and CDR2 from the germline V gene are SNHLY and FYNNEI. The CDR3 has 12 amino acids. Trimming shortened V by 3 bases and J by 4 bases, and 6 bases separated the two germline ends.

This clonotype came up once. This chain joins TRBV5-1 and TRBJ1-4; possible D gene TRBD1, 6 bases. Germline values: CDR1 SGHRS, CDR2 YFSETQ. With 5 bases removed from V and 4 bases from J, the gap between germline ends came to 12 bases. The CDR3 sequence is 14 residues long. CDR3 sequence reads: CASSVRGVNEKLFF. Written as DNA, the CDR3 is TGCGCCAGCAGTGTCAGGGGTGTTAATGAAAAACTGTTTTTT. Using reference TRBV5-1 and TRBJ1-4 for the parts outside the CDR3, the full variable domain is KAGVTQTPRYLIKTRGQQVTLSCSPISGHRSVSWYQQTPGQGLQFLFEYFSETQRNKGNFPGRFSGRQFSNSRSEMNVSTLELGDSALYLCASSVRGVNEKLFFGSGTQLSVL.

This clonotype was seen more than once but under ten times. The chain has TRBV24-1 and TRBJ2-7; D not certain. The V and J ends lost 6 bases and 1 base respectively, with 6 bases between them. The CDR3 is 12 amino acids. Germline V gives CDR1 KGHDR, CDR2 SFDVKD. CDR3 coding DNA: TGTGCCACCAGTACGGATTCCTACGAGCAGTACTTC. Amino acid sequence: CATSTDSYEQYF.

This clonotype was observed at least ten times. In DNA, the CDR3 is TGTGCCAGCAGTTTAGACCGCCGCCTCGAGCAGTACTTC. Its protein is CASSLDRRLEQYF. This chain links TRBV12-3 or TRBV12-4 with TRBJ2-7; D uncertain. Trimming removed 1 base at V and 6 bases at J, with 10 bases between. This CDR3 contains 13 residues.

This clonotype was picked up many times. The genes are TRBV7-2 and TRBJ2-1; 7 bases agree with TRBD1. The CDR3 extends over 13 amino acids. V lost 3 bases and J lost 6; bases outside the gene matches: 2. CDR1 and CDR2 (germline): SGHTA, FQGNSA. The CDR3: CASSFTGVNEQFF. As DNA, the CDR3 is TGTGCCAGCAGCTTCACAGGGGTCAATGAGCAGTTCTTC.

This clonotype was seen a few times. This chain connects TRBV11-2 to TRBJ2-3, with 8 bases that match TRBD2. After removal of 3 bases from V and 2 bases from J, the junction contained 7 bases not matched to a gene. The CDR3 length is 16 residues. From germline, CDR1 is SGHAT and CDR2 FQNNGV. The CDR3 DNA reads TGTGCCAGCAGCTTCTTAGCGGGACCCTTCACAGATACGCAGTATTTT. This translates into CASSFLAGPFTDTQYF.

At least ten counts were recorded for this clonotype. This chain links TRBV24-1 with TRBJ2-5, with 9 positions matching TRBD1. V lost 4 bases to trimming and J lost 5 bases; unmatched junction nucleotides: 7. Germline V gene sequence: CDR1 KGHDR, CDR2 SFDVKD. The CDR3 is 15 residues long. In nucleotides, the CDR3 is TGTGCCACCAGTGACACCGGGACAGGGTTGGAGACCCAGTACTTC. This sequence encodes CATSDTGTGLETQYF.

V usage is TRBV5-5 and J usage is TRBJ1-5, with 7 bases fitting TRBD1. CDR1 and CDR2 from the germline V gene are SGHKS and YYEKEE (reference sequence). The CDR3 spans 16 residues. The V and J ends lost 1 base and 5 bases, in that order; junction bases with no gene match: 9. CDR3 sequence reads: CASSLFSGGKDQPQHF. The CDR3 DNA follows: TGTGCCAGCAGCTTGTTTTCAGGGGGAAAAGATCAGCCCCAGCATTTT.

A few counts support this clonotype. A read error may be the cause here, since a much bigger clone is one base away. V usage is TRBV6-1 and J usage is TRBJ1-2; D possibly corresponds to TRBD1 (6 bases). Germline V gene sequence: CDR1 MNHNS, CDR2 SASEGT. V was trimmed by 6 bases and J by 2 bases, leaving 10 bases between them. The CDR3 is 13 residues long. In nucleotides, the CDR3 is TGTGCCAGCAGAAGACAGGAGAACTATGGCTACACCTTC. As protein: CASRRQENYGYTF.

V is TRBV5-6 and J is TRBJ1-1; 8 bases are a match to TRBD1. This CDR3 region has 16 residues. The V and J ends lost 0 bases and 5 bases, in that order; junction bases with no gene match: 9. Germline lookup yields CDR1 SGHDT and CDR2 YYEEEE. CDR3 sequence (DNA): TGTGCCAGCAGCTTGGCCGGCAGGGGGCAAGGGACTGAAGCTTTCTTT. Its protein is CASSLAGRGQGTEAFF.

This clonotype has a handful of counts. CDR3 region: CASSPRGPEAFF. The CDR3 DNA reads as TGTGCCAGCAGCCCCAGGGGCCCAGAAGCTTTCTTT. The J gene is TRBJ1-1, the V gene TRBV6-6; the D gene is possibly TRBD1 (6 bases). The germline V gene has CDR1 MNHNY and CDR2 SVGAGI (reference sequence). Trimming removed 6 bases at V and 8 bases at J, with 13 bases between. CDR3 length: 12 residues.

This clonotype occurred a few times. The J gene is TRBJ2-1, the V gene TRBV12-3 or TRBV12-4; possibly TRBD2 for D (7 bases). The V end lost 1 base, the J end lost 3 bases, and 10 bases lay between the germline ends. CDR3 length: 15 residues. In DNA form, the CDR3 reads TGTGCCAGCAGTTTAGGCGGGGGCAACTACAATGAGCAGTTCTTC. This sequence encodes CASSLGGGNYNEQFF.

In its sample, this clonotype was seen many times. The chain joins TRBV9 to TRBJ2-2; no clear D. Looked up from germline, CDR1 is SGDLS and CDR2 is YYNGEE. Trimming took off 5 bases at V and 7 bases at J, with 12 bases between the two ends. The CDR3 totals 13 residues. CDR3 region: CASSLSTGGELFF. CDR3 coding DNA: TGTGCCAGCAGTCTAAGTACGGGCGGGGAGCTGTTTTTT. The whole variable domain, remainder taken from reference TRBV9 and TRBJ2-2, is DSGVTQTPKHLITATGQRVTLRCSPRSGDLSVYWYQQSLDQGLQFLIQYYNGEERAKGNILERFSAQQFPDLHSELNLSSLELGDSALYFCASSLSTGGELFFGEGSRLTVL.

The chain has TRBV10-3 and TRBJ2-7; 11 positions match TRBD1. The J segment lost 2 bases and the V segment lost 2 bases, leaving 8 bases of the junction unmatched. This CDR3 has 17 amino acids. Germline CDR1 and CDR2: ENHRY and SYGVKD. The CDR3 DNA sequence: TGTGCCATCAGTGAGACCCCGGGACAGGGGGACACCTACGAGCAGTACTTC. Protein: CAISETPGQGDTYEQYF.

This chain links TRBV6-2 or TRBV6-3 with TRBJ2-7; D possibly corresponds to TRBD2 (6 bases). Germline V lookup: CDR1 MNHEY, CDR2 SVGEGT. The CDR3 consists of 13 residues. V was clipped by 5 bases and J by 6 bases, with 14 bases between them. In DNA, the CDR3 is TGTGCCAGCAGTCCTGGAGGGGCCTCCGAGCAGTACTTC. Translated, it gives CASSPGGASEQYF.

This clonotype was picked up a small number of times. The J gene is TRBJ2-1, the V gene TRBV12-3 or TRBV12-4; D possibly corresponds to TRBD2 (5 bases). This CDR3 spans 13 amino acids. V dropped 5 bases and J dropped 9 bases, with 14 bases sitting between them. The CDR3 spells CASSPTGWSEQFF. DNA for the CDR3: TGTGCCAGCAGTCCAACGGGGTGGAGTGAGCAGTTCTTC.

There are a few counts of this clonotype. The chain uses TRBV2 and TRBJ2-7, with D perhaps given as TRBD1 or TRBD2 (6 bases each). Trimming took off 6 bases at V and 0 bases at J, with 12 bases between the two ends. Germline lookup yields CDR1 SNHLY and CDR2 FYNNEI. CDR3 length: 14 residues. As DNA, the CDR3 is TGTGCCAGCAGGGGGGGCAGGGGCTCCTACGAGCAGTACTTC. Residues: CASRGGRGSYEQYF.

The table lists this clonotype with a few counts. The CDR3 sequence: CASSSGREGTF. The DNA for the CDR3 is TGTGCCAGCAGCTCGGGCAGGGAGGGCACCTTC. The genes are TRBV12-3 or TRBV12-4 and TRBJ1-2; a weak D match, TRBD1 (5 bases). The germline V and J ends were trimmed by 6 bases and 13 bases, with 15 bases remaining between them. The length of the CDR3 is 11 residues.

The CDR3 bases are TGCGCCAGCAGCTTGAAAATTCGAGGGTTCTACAATGAGCAGTTCTTC. Translation gives CASSLKIRGFYNEQFF. The rearrangement joins TRBV5-1 to TRBJ2-1, with a possible D match to TRBD2 (5 bases). The CDR3 runs 16 residues. Per the germline V gene, CDR1 is SGHRS and CDR2 is YFSETQ. V lost 1 base, J lost 3 bases, and 14 bases lay in between.

This clonotype has more than one count but fewer than ten. V is TRBV20-1 and J is TRBJ1-6; TRBD1 agrees at 10 bases. Germline-derived CDR1 and CDR2 are DFQATT and SNEGSKA (reference sequence). Losses at the gene ends were 6 bases for V and 8 bases for J; bases not matched to a gene: 10. This CDR3 has 15 amino acids. The CDR3 sequence: CSASTGGAGDSPLHF. The CDR3 nucleotides are TGCAGTGCATCGACAGGGGGCGCCGGGGATTCACCCCTCCACTTT.

V usage is TRBV4-3 and J usage is TRBJ2-7; weak D call: TRBD2 (6 bases). V was trimmed by 0 bases and J by 0 bases, leaving 12 bases between them. The CDR3 runs to 16 residues. The germline V gene encodes CDR1 LGHNA and CDR2 YSLEER. The CDR3 region has the DNA TGCGCCAGCAGCCAAGATCTGCAGCGGGTCTCCTACGAGCAGTACTTC. Protein: CASSQDLQRVSYEQYF.

The sample holds many counts of this clonotype. This rearrangement joins TRBV12-3 or TRBV12-4 to TRBJ2-1, with D perhaps TRBD2 (6 bases). CDR3 length equals 12 residues. V lost 6 bases and J 5 bases, leaving 8 bases between the germline ends. The CDR3 is CASRRLDNEQFF. The CDR3 DNA sequence: TGTGCCAGCAGGCGACTAGACAATGAGCAGTTCTTC.

The gene calls are TRBV3-1 and TRBJ1-2, with 7 bases that match TRBD1. The CDR3 has 15 amino acids. The germline V gene has CDR1 LGHDT and CDR2 YNNKEL (reference sequence). V shed 2 bases, J shed 4 bases, and the junction held 7 bases outside the gene matches. Here the CDR3 reads CASSQPRTGTYGYTF. CDR3 DNA: TGTGCCAGCAGCCAACCCAGGACAGGCACCTATGGCTACACCTTC.

The J gene is TRBJ2-3, the V gene TRBV29-1, with 13 bases fitting TRBD2. There are 15 residues in the CDR3. The junction had 8 bases not matched to a gene; V was cut back by 7 bases and J by 4 bases. Looked up from germline, CDR1 is SQVTM and CDR2 is ANQGSEA. As DNA, the CDR3 is TGCAGCGCTAAACCCGGGACTAGCGGGGCAGATACGCAGTATTTT. This encodes CSAKPGTSGADTQYF.

This clonotype was found a few times. This rearrangement joins TRBV11-2 to TRBJ2-5; D possibly corresponds to TRBD2 (6 bases). Trimming took 1 base from V and 5 from J, leaving 17 bases between them. CDR3 size: 16 residues. From germline, CDR1 is SGHAT and CDR2 FQNNGV. CDR3 bases: TGTGCCAGCAGCTTAGGAACCCACCCGGGGAGGGAGACCCAGTACTTC. Encoded protein: CASSLGTHPGRETQYF.